Given below is one T cell receptor beta chain in context. Its antigen is unknown. Germline V CDR1 and CDR2: MNHEY, SMNVEV (reference sequence). V dropped 2 bases and J dropped 3 bases, with 10 bases sitting between them. The CDR3 spans 15 residues. Around 100,000 TCR templates per sample were assayed. The repertoire was sequenced with immunoSEQ multiplex PCR; TCRdb's copy has only in-frame clones and lacks some. Of 70,000 or so clones detected, 91% appear once; the ten largest clones hold about 27%. The data are from a study of siplizumab effects on memory and regulatory T cells. Study results and limitations: Proof of suppressive function in proliferating Tregs from siplizumab cultures was not established. In siplizumab conditions, mappable alloreactive CD4+ clones averaged around 69% Treg-derived, against around 30% in controls. Naive or memory phenotype was unassignable for roughly 75-96% of proliferating CD4+ or CD8+ clones.

This TCR was recovered from a human donor in good health. The rearrangement links TRBV27 to TRBJ2-2; D may be TRBD1 (5 bases). The sample comprised CD8+ T cells sorted from blood. In nucleotides, the CDR3 is TGTGCCAGCAGTTTAAGTCAGGGCCACACCGGGGAGCTGTTTTTT. Translated: CASSLSQGHTGELFF.